Listed here are 23 T cell receptor beta chains from one sample, sequenced in a study of T cell responses to AZD1222 COVID-19 vaccine. Profiled with immunoSEQ multiplex PCR; TCRdb holds only in-frame clones, not every one. Of around 92,000 clones in the sample, roughly 88% were seen once. The source was peripheral blood, collected on day 0 of AZD1222 vaccination. These receptors all come from an adult in good health.

CDR3 sequence: CASSEGNYGYTF. The CDR3 DNA is TGTGCCAGTAGTGAGGGGAACTATGGCTACACCTTC. The chain links TRBV19 to TRBJ1-2; TRBD1 might be the D (5 bases). V was pared by 5 bases and J by 2 bases, with 6 bases between. Germline values: CDR1 LNHDA, CDR2 SQIVND (reference sequence). This CDR3 contains 12 residues.

The chain links TRBV2 to TRBJ2-7, with 7 nucleotides matching TRBD2. Losses at the gene ends were 6 bases for V and 7 bases for J; bases not matched to a gene: 9. Germline values: CDR1 SNHLY, CDR2 FYNNEI. This CDR3 region has 13 residues. The CDR3 spells CASRGLSRVEQYF. In nucleotides, the CDR3 is TGTGCCAGCAGGGGACTATCCCGTGTGGAGCAGTACTTC.

The chain couples TRBV7-9 to TRBJ2-1, with unresolved D. Germline CDR1 reads SEHNR; CDR2 reads FQNEAQ (reference sequence). Trimming took 5 bases from V and 9 from J, leaving 11 bases between them. The CDR3 loop spans 12 amino acids. The CDR3 sequence is CASSHTYGEQFF. The CDR3 DNA sequence: TGTGCCAGCAGCCACACCTATGGTGAGCAGTTCTTC.

The chain links TRBV18 to TRBJ2-2; 9 bases are a match to TRBD1. V shed 4 bases, J shed 0 bases, and the junction held 3 bases outside the gene matches. Germline values: CDR1 KGHSH, CDR2 LQKENI. CDR3 length: 16 residues. CDR3 amino acids: CASSRGQGTNTGELFF. CDR3 DNA: TGTGCCAGCTCACGCGGACAGGGGACGAACACCGGGGAGCTGTTTTTT.

The V and J genes are TRBV30 and TRBJ2-2; tentatively, D is TRBD2 (6 bases). V was clipped by 3 bases and J by 7 bases, with 12 bases between them. Germline CDR1 GTSNPN, CDR2 SVGIG (reference sequence). The CDR3 length is 13 residues. CDR3 coding DNA: TGTGCCTGGAGGGGGAGGACCCGCGGGGAGCTGTTTTTT. This codes for CAWRGRTRGELFF.

This clone was picked up one time. The chain has TRBV18 and TRBJ2-3; possible D gene TRBD2, 6 bases. Per germline, CDR1 KGHSH and CDR2 LQKENI. Trimming removed 0 bases at V and 5 bases at J, with 12 bases between. The CDR3 sequence is 15 residues long. The CDR3 region has the DNA TGTGCCAGCTCACCACCGTGGACGGGGGAAGATACGCAGTATTTT. This gives the protein CASSPPWTGEDTQYF.

This rearrangement joins TRBV6-5 to TRBJ2-3; 9 bases map to TRBD1. The CDR3 contains 15 residues. Trimming removed 8 bases from V and 8 bases from J; junction bases left unmatched: 14. CDR1 and CDR2 from the germline V gene are MNHEY and SVGAGI. Here the CDR3 reads CASAPGQGLGVTQYF. The CDR3 DNA reads as TGTGCCAGCGCCCCCGGACAGGGGTTAGGTGTTACGCAGTATTTT.

This chain joins TRBV28 and TRBJ1-2; tentative D call: TRBD1 (5 bases). V was trimmed by 5 bases and J by 3 bases, leaving 7 bases between them. This CDR3 is built from 12 residues. CDR1 and CDR2 from the germline V gene are MDHEN and SYDVKM. The CDR3 region has the DNA TGTGCCAGCAGTAGGGGTTACTATGGCTACACCTTC. Translation: CASSRGYYGYTF.

The CDR3 region has the DNA TGTGCCAGCAGTTTACAGGGAAACACCATATATTTT. This encodes CASSLQGNTIYF. The chain employs TRBV6-5 and TRBJ1-3; no clear D gene. CDR3 length equals 12 residues. Per the germline V gene, CDR1 is MNHEY and CDR2 is SVGAGI. V was clipped by 4 bases and J by 4 bases, with 5 bases between them.

The V call is TRBV3-1 (or the pseudogene TRBV3-2), the J call TRBJ1-6; 8 bases map to TRBD1. This CDR3 has 14 amino acids. The germline V gene encodes CDR1 LGHDT and CDR2 YNNKEL (reference sequence). Trimming cost V 6 bases and J 7 bases; bases outside gene matches: 5. The CDR3 reads CASSQQGGNSPLHF. The CDR3 nucleotides are TGTGCCAGCAGTCAACAGGGGGGGAATTCACCCCTCCACTTT.

The CDR3 sequence: CASSLSSFSGRGNQPQHF. CDR3 DNA: TGTGCCAGCAGCTTGAGTAGTTTCTCAGGGAGAGGTAATCAGCCCCAGCATTTT. The chain employs TRBV5-5 and TRBJ1-5; TRBD1 might be the D (5 bases). The V and J ends lost 1 base and 4 bases respectively, with 21 bases between them. Germline-derived CDR1 and CDR2 are SGHKS and YYEKEE (reference sequence). CDR3 length: 18 residues.

This clone was counted a single time. The chain carries TRBV30 and TRBJ2-2; perhaps TRBD1 as D (5 bases). The V and J ends lost 3 bases and 0 bases respectively, with 11 bases between them. Germline loops: CDR1 GTSNPN, CDR2 SVGIG (reference sequence). CDR3 length: 15 amino acids. The CDR3 region is CAWRQPQANTGELFF. In DNA, the CDR3 is TGTGCCTGGAGGCAGCCACAGGCGAACACCGGGGAGCTGTTTTTT.

The chain links TRBV19 to TRBJ2-7; 10 nucleotides line up with TRBD2. V was clipped by 4 bases and J by 2 bases; unmatched bases: 8. The CDR3 covers 16 residues. Germline loops: CDR1 LNHDA, CDR2 SQIVND (reference sequence). The CDR3 coding sequence is TGTGCCAGTAGTACCCCACTAGCGGGAAACCCCTACGAGCAGTACTTC. It is translated as CASSTPLAGNPYEQYF. Based on the CDR3 plus reference TRBV19 and TRBJ2-7, the full variable domain is DGGITQSPKYLFRKEGQNVTLSCEQNLNHDAMYWYRQDPGQGLRLIYYSQIVNDFQKGDIAEGYSVSREKKESFPLTVTSAQKNPTAFYLCASSTPLAGNPYEQYFGPGTRLTVT.

The chain joins TRBV27 to TRBJ1-1; 7 bases are a match to TRBD1. This CDR3 has 15 residues. V shed 4 bases, J shed 1 base, and the junction held 6 bases outside the gene matches. Germline V CDR1 and CDR2: MNHEY, SMNVEV (reference sequence). For the CDR3, the DNA is TGTGCCAGCAGTTCACCGGGACAGTGGAACACTGAAGCTTTCTTT. This gives the protein CASSSPGQWNTEAFF.

The V and J genes are TRBV5-8 and TRBJ1-5, with TRBD1 as a possible D gene (5 bases). Per the germline V gene, CDR1 is SGHTS and CDR2 is YDEGEE. There are 15 residues in the CDR3. Trimming stripped 7 bases from V and 4 bases from J, with 18 bases between. The CDR3 region is CASRLGGTRNQPQHF. CDR3 nucleotides: TGTGCCAGCCGCCTTGGGGGGACTCGGAATCAGCCCCAGCATTTT.

The chain uses TRBV6-5 and TRBJ2-3, with 12 bases that match TRBD2. This CDR3 is 16 amino acids long. CDR1 and CDR2 from the germline V gene are MNHEY and SVGAGI. Trimming took 1 base from V and 3 from J; bases not matched to a gene: 2. CDR3 region: CASSYYGTSGTDTQYF. CDR3 in DNA: TGTGCCAGCAGTTACTACGGGACTAGCGGGACAGATACGCAGTATTTT.

This clone was observed a few times. This chain joins TRBV6-2 or TRBV6-3 and TRBJ1-5; perhaps TRBD1 as D (5 bases). Trimming removed 2 bases at V and 3 bases at J, with 8 bases between. There are 14 residues in the CDR3. Germline-derived CDR1 and CDR2 are MNHEY and SVGEGT. The CDR3 region has the DNA TGTGCCAGCAGTTACCGGGACTACAATCAGCCCCAGCATTTT. Protein: CASSYRDYNQPQHF.

V gene TRBV3-1 (or the pseudogene TRBV3-2) combines with J gene TRBJ1-2; tentatively, D is TRBD1 (5 bases). Trimming cost V 1 base and J 8 bases, with 14 bases left between them. The CDR3 runs to 14 residues. Germline values: CDR1 LGHDT, CDR2 YNNKEL (reference sequence). CDR3 sequence: CASSQAKGSGGYTF. The CDR3 DNA sequence: TGTGCCAGCAGCCAAGCCAAGGGGTCCGGCGGCTACACCTTC.

This clone appeared a single time. V usage is TRBV6-1 and J usage is TRBJ2-3; 10 bases are shared with TRBD1. This CDR3 spans 16 amino acids. Per germline, CDR1 MNHNS and CDR2 SASEGT. With V trimmed by 1 base and J by 4 bases, 5 bases remained unmatched. CDR3 bases: TGTGCCAGCAGTGAAGTTGGACAGGGGGTCCCAGATACGCAGTATTTT. It is translated as CASSEVGQGVPDTQYF.

The chain carries TRBV5-1 and TRBJ2-5; the match to TRBD2 covers 11 bases. V gave up 1 base and J gave up 4 bases; unmatched junction bases: 3. Germline V lookup: CDR1 SGHRS, CDR2 YFSETQ. The CDR3 length is 15 residues. The CDR3 sequence is CASSLTSGGLETQYF. For the CDR3, the DNA is TGCGCCAGCAGCTTGACTAGCGGGGGTTTAGAGACCCAGTACTTC. The full variable domain, rest sourced from reference TRBV5-1 and TRBJ2-5, is KAGVTQTPRYLIKTRGQQVTLSCSPISGHRSVSWYQQTPGQGLQFLFEYFSETQRNKGNFPGRFSGRQFSNSRSEMNVSTLELGDSALYLCASSLTSGGLETQYFGPGTRLLVL.

The V and J genes are TRBV19 and TRBJ2-2, with 7 nucleotides matching TRBD2. Per germline, CDR1 LNHDA and CDR2 SQIVND (reference sequence). Trimming cost V 5 bases and J 4 bases; bases outside gene matches: 7. The CDR3 runs 15 residues. The CDR3 DNA is TGTGCCAGTAGTGGGGAGGGGCGAGCCACCGGGGAGCTGTTTTTT. This gives the protein CASSGEGRATGELFF.

This chain connects TRBV7-9 to TRBJ1-6; 7 bases align to TRBD1. CDR1 is SEHNR, CDR2 FQNEAQ, per germline (reference sequence). This CDR3 comprises 15 residues. Trimming took 4 bases from V and 7 from J; bases not matched to a gene: 7. CDR3 residues: CASSSGGAENSPLHF. Here the CDR3 DNA reads TGTGCCAGCAGCTCAGGGGGGGCGGAGAATTCACCCCTCCACTTT.

This chain uses TRBV3-1 (or the pseudogene TRBV3-2) with TRBJ1-3; TRBD1 is a possible D gene (5 bases). V was pared by 1 base and J by 4 bases, with 11 bases between. The CDR3 runs to 15 residues. Looked up from germline, CDR1 is LGHDT and CDR2 is YNNKEL (reference sequence). This CDR3 reads CASSQAWGRGNTIYF. CDR3 DNA: TGTGCCAGCAGCCAAGCTTGGGGGAGGGGAAACACCATATATTTT.